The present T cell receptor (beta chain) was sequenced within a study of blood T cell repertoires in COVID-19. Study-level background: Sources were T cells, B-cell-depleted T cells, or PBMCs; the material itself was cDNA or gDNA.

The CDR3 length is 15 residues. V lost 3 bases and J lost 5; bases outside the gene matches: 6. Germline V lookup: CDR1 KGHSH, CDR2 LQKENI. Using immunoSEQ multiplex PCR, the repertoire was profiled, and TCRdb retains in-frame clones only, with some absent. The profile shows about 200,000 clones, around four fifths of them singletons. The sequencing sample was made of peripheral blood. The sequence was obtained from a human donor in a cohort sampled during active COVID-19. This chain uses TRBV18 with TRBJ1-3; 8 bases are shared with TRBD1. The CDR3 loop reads CASSPGQVRRNTIYF. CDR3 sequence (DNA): TGTGCCAGCTCACCGGGACAGGTTCGGAGAAACACCATATATTTT.